The next 22 T cell receptor beta chains were all read from a single sample in a study of monozygotic twins with inflammatory bowel disease (dated by TCRdb to between 2019 and 2020). The method was 5' RACE. Sequencing took place on an Illumina HiSeq 2500. The reads, reprocessed by TCRdb, yield one row per CDR3 protein sequence and no DNA. The sample's table lists a count of approximately 390,000 distinct CDR3 sequences. The top ten constitute 2.4% of the sample. The specimen was blood. The receptor source for this set is a human donor with ulcerative colitis or Crohn's disease, or a healthy co-twin of an affected twin (not recorded which).

V gene TRBV9 combines with J gene TRBJ2-1; absent DNA, TCRdb's TRBD2 call cannot be checked. This CDR3 contains 15 residues. Germline V gives CDR1 SGDLS, CDR2 YYNGEE. This CDR3 reads CASSSGLVQGNEQFF.

V usage is TRBV5-4 and J usage is TRBJ2-7; the TRBD1 assignment by TCRdb is unverifiable without DNA. This CDR3 has 15 residues. The germline gives CDR1 SGHNT, CDR2 YYREEE (reference sequence). The CDR3 reads CASSQGSVHSYEQYF.

The J gene is TRBJ2-3, the V gene TRBV5-6; TCRdb's D call, TRBD1, is unchecked because there is no DNA. Per the germline V gene, CDR1 is SGHDT and CDR2 is YYEEEE. This CDR3 contains 14 residues. The CDR3 spells CASSLWGAGDTQYF.

V and J are TRBV20-1 and TRBJ2-1; TCRdb selects TRBD2, and the lack of DNA leaves this call unchecked. The germline gives CDR1 DFQATT, CDR2 SNEGSKA (reference sequence). The CDR3 extends over 15 amino acids. CDR3 amino acids: CSASPGLAGLNEQFF.

The gene calls are TRBV5-1 and TRBJ2-1; lacking DNA, the TRBD1 call made by TCRdb goes unchecked. Per germline, CDR1 SGHRS and CDR2 YFSETQ. The CDR3 is 15 amino acids. CDR3 amino acids: CASSTDRAFYNEQFF.

The V call is TRBV7-2, the J call TRBJ2-7; the TCRdb call, TRBD1, lacks DNA for checking. The CDR3 totals 16 residues. Germline V CDR1 and CDR2: SGHTA, FQGNSA. This CDR3 is CASSLGRDRVPYEQYF.

The V and J genes are TRBV7-2 and TRBJ2-1. Per the germline V gene, CDR1 is SGHTA and CDR2 is FQGNSA. The CDR3 has 15 amino acids. CDR3 amino acids: CASSLEGFSYNEQFF.

The rearrangement uses TRBV11-2 and TRBJ2-2; TCRdb's D call, TRBD1, is unchecked because there is no DNA. The CDR3 consists of 16 residues. The germline V gene has CDR1 SGHAT and CDR2 FQNNGV. The CDR3 region is CASRYSQGLSTGELFF.

The chain couples TRBV6-1 to TRBJ1-1. The CDR3 runs 18 residues. CDR1 and CDR2 from the germline V gene are MNHNS and SASEGT. CDR3 region: CASSPTSVDNRGNTEAFF.

V is TRBV11-3 and J is TRBJ2-5. This CDR3 has 13 amino acids. Germline CDR1 and CDR2: SGHNT and YENEEA. CDR3 amino acids: CASSLAQRETQYF. The full variable domain, rest sourced from reference TRBV11-3 and TRBJ2-5, is EAGVVQSPRYKIIEKKQPVAFWCNPISGHNTLYWYLQNLGQGPELLIRYENEEAVDDSQLPKDRFSAERLKGVDSTLKIQPAELGDSAVYLCASSLAQRETQYFGPGTRLLVL.

The J gene is TRBJ1-1, the V gene TRBV5-6; the D call from TCRdb, TRBD1, cannot be confirmed without DNA. In germline, CDR1 is SGHDT, CDR2 YYEEEE. The CDR3 is 13 residues long. CDR3 region: CASSFQGSTEAFF. Complete variable domain (other parts from reference TRBV5-6 and TRBJ1-1): DAGVTQSPTHLIKTRGQQVTLRCSPKSGHDTVSWYQQALGQGPQFIFQYYEEEERQRGNFPDRFSGHQFPNYSSELNVNALLLGDSALYLCASSFQGSTEAFFGQGTRLTVV.

This sequence joins TRBV24-1 and TRBJ2-7. This CDR3 comprises 13 residues. Germline CDR1 KGHDR, CDR2 SFDVKD. The CDR3 loop reads CATSDFRSHEQYF.

V and J are TRBV6-1 and TRBJ1-5. The CDR3 loop spans 16 amino acids. Per the germline V gene, CDR1 is MNHNS and CDR2 is SASEGT. CDR3 residues: CASSEAPPGTLQPQHF.

This rearrangement joins TRBV5-4 to TRBJ2-7. This CDR3 contains 14 residues. Germline CDR1 is SGHNT and CDR2 is YYREEE (reference sequence). The CDR3 region is CASSSTGVSYEQYF.

V gene TRBV18 combines with J gene TRBJ1-2; TCRdb returns TRBD1, unconfirmable since there is no DNA. Germline V CDR1 and CDR2: KGHSH, LQKENI. The CDR3 extends over 15 amino acids. The CDR3 protein is CASSPPMDRGDGYTF.

The rearrangement joins TRBV27 to TRBJ2-4; the D call from TCRdb, TRBD1, cannot be confirmed without DNA. CDR1 and CDR2 (germline): MNHEY, SMNVEV (reference sequence). The CDR3 loop spans 15 amino acids. The CDR3: CASKRSGGAKNIQYF.

V is TRBV10-3 and J is TRBJ1-5; TCRdb's D call, TRBD1, is unchecked because there is no DNA. This CDR3 is 13 amino acids long. Germline-derived CDR1 and CDR2 are ENHRY and SYGVKD. The CDR3 loop is CAISEWGSQPQHF.

The chain has TRBV30 and TRBJ2-7; TCRdb lists TRBD2, though no DNA is available to test this call. Per germline, CDR1 GTSNPN and CDR2 SVGIG (reference sequence). The length of the CDR3 is 14 residues. CDR3 sequence: CAWKAGTFTYEQYF.

This chain connects TRBV12-3 or TRBV12-4 to TRBJ2-3; TCRdb selects TRBD1, and the lack of DNA leaves this call unchecked. The CDR3 extends over 14 amino acids. CDR3 region: CASSPGQVADTQYF.

This chain joins TRBV20-1 and TRBJ1-2; TCRdb picks TRBD1, but there is no DNA to check that call. From germline, CDR1 is DFQATT and CDR2 SNEGSKA (reference sequence). The CDR3 loop spans 15 amino acids. CDR3 amino acids: CSATPIGTPSSGYTF.

The chain recombines TRBV29-1 with TRBJ2-2; the D call from TCRdb, TRBD2, cannot be confirmed without DNA. The CDR3 spans 11 residues. CDR1 SQVTM and CDR2 ANQGSEA come from the germline V gene. The CDR3 spells CSVGTSGSRFF.

This chain connects TRBV30 to TRBJ2-2. Germline loops: CDR1 GTSNPN, CDR2 SVGIG (reference sequence). This CDR3 has 12 amino acids. CDR3 in amino acids: CAYRLVTGELFF.